These 10 T cell receptor beta chains were sequenced from one sample in a study of T-cell reconstitution after alpha-beta-depleted transplantation in children. For TCRbeta, the library was prepared with unique molecular identifiers. TCRdb called the PCR reads again in MiXCR, with one record for every CDR3 protein. This table has tens of thousands of distinct CDR3 sequences, around 18% appearing once. Sample: PBMCs, mostly from graft donor cells, taken 360 days after TCRalphabeta/CD19-depleted stem cell transplant. These TCRs come from a male patient aged 2-10 years who had a stem cell transplant for acute lymphoblastic leukemia, so the T cells may come from the graft donor.

Only a few counts were recorded for this clonotype. The gene calls are TRBV6-5 and TRBJ2-7; D is uncertain. Germline CDR1 and CDR2: MNHEY and SVGAGI. Trimming left V 0 bases short and J 4 bases short, with 19 bases between. The CDR3 has 17 amino acids. The CDR3 bases are TGTGCCAGCAGTTACTCTCCACGGACGGGCATCGTTTACGAGCAGTACTTC. Protein: CASSYSPRTGIVYEQYF.

V and J are TRBV5-5 and TRBJ1-1; no reliable D call. Germline CDR1 is SGHKS and CDR2 is YYEKEE (reference sequence). With 4 bases removed from V and 4 bases from J, the gap between germline ends came to 11 bases. The CDR3 extends over 13 amino acids. The CDR3 loop reads CASSRTRGTEAFF. In nucleotides, the CDR3 is TGTGCCAGCAGCCGCACGCGCGGCACTGAAGCTTTCTTT.

This clonotype has more than one count but fewer than ten. The rearrangement joins TRBV12-3 or TRBV12-4 to TRBJ2-7; 7 bases agree with TRBD1. The CDR3 is 16 residues long. J lost 0 bases, V lost 5 bases, and 10 bases had no gene match. The CDR3 loop reads CASSNRGQPSSYEQYF. CDR3 DNA: TGTGCCAGCAGTAACAGGGGACAGCCTAGCTCCTACGAGCAGTACTTC.

V gene TRBV10-3 combines with J gene TRBJ2-2; D remains ambiguous. In germline, CDR1 is ENHRY, CDR2 SYGVKD. V shed 8 bases and J shed 6 bases, with 16 bases lying between them. This CDR3 spans 14 amino acids. CDR3 DNA sequence: TGTGCCATCGGGCGAAAGGGAATTGCCGGGGAGCTGTTTTTT. It encodes CAIGRKGIAGELFF.

This clonotype was observed at least ten times. The chain uses TRBV12-3 or TRBV12-4 and TRBJ2-2; D gene ambiguous. The CDR3 spans 14 residues. The germline V and J ends were trimmed by 10 bases and 0 bases, with 12 bases remaining between them. CDR3 bases: TGTGCCACTACTCCGCTCCCGAACACCGGGGAGCTGTTTTTT. It specifies CATTPLPNTGELFF.

This clonotype was counted between two and nine times. The chain employs TRBV3-1 and TRBJ2-7; 13 nucleotides match TRBD2. CDR1 and CDR2 (germline): LGHDT, YNNKEL (reference sequence). The CDR3 spans 16 residues. V shed 0 bases, J shed 4 bases, and the junction held 3 bases outside the gene matches. The CDR3 protein is CASSQDMTSGRYEQYF. The DNA for the CDR3 is TGTGCCAGCAGCCAAGATATGACTAGCGGGAGGTACGAGCAGTACTTC.

The CDR3: CASSWGAPMGEQFF. CDR3 bases: TGCGCCAGCAGCTGGGGAGCCCCGATGGGAGAGCAGTTCTTC. The rearrangement uses TRBV5-1 and TRBJ2-1; D may be TRBD2 (5 bases). CDR3 length: 14 amino acids. The V and J ends lost 3 bases and 10 bases respectively, with 17 bases between them. The germline V gene has CDR1 SGHRS and CDR2 YFSETQ.

The rearrangement joins TRBV11-2 to TRBJ2-7; D may be TRBD2 (6 bases). The CDR3 is made up of 12 amino acids. Per germline, CDR1 SGHAT and CDR2 FQNNGV. Trimming left V 4 bases short and J 6 bases short, with 10 bases between. CDR3 amino acids: CASSSLAAEQYF. CDR3 bases: TGTGCCAGCAGCTCGTTAGCGGCCGAGCAGTACTTC.

This clonotype was observed a few times. The chain recombines TRBV29-1 with TRBJ2-2; tentative D call: TRBD1 (6 bases). Trimming removed 4 bases at V and 4 bases at J, with 13 bases between. Germline lookup yields CDR1 SQVTM and CDR2 ANQGSEA. CDR3 length: 14 residues. Here the CDR3 reads CSVAPQGPTGELFF. CDR3 DNA sequence: TGCAGCGTTGCTCCACAGGGCCCCACCGGGGAGCTGTTTTTT.

A few counts support this clonotype. The V and J genes are TRBV2 and TRBJ2-7; D might be TRBD1 or TRBD2, each matching 5 bases. The V end was cut by 1 base, the J end by 2 bases, with 15 bases between. CDR3 size: 16 residues. Germline V lookup: CDR1 SNHLY, CDR2 FYNNEI. CDR3 bases: TGTGCCAGCAGTGAAGGGGTACAGGAGGCCACCTACGAGCAGTACTTC. It is translated as CASSEGVQEATYEQYF.